The rows below give T cell receptor beta chains drawn from one sample of a study of blood T cell repertoires in COVID-19. Method: immunoSEQ multiplex PCR; TCRdb's copy keeps in-frame clones and lacks some. The repertoire holds around 81,000 clones, with roughly 88% as singletons. Material: peripheral blood. These receptors all stem from an elderly woman with acute or convalescent COVID-19. Each CDR3 is given without its conserved first and last residue. Size is omitted from some rows. Given values are once, few, many or a class for expanded clones.

CDR3aa	v_gene	j_gene	abundance
ACGSQEPIY	TRBV30	TRBJ1-3	once
ASSIGAGWTDTQY	TRBV19	TRBJ2-3	-
ASSLDPQGNYGYT	TRBV7-2	TRBJ1-2	-
ASSAGGIIMNTEAF	TRBV5-5	TRBJ1-1	-
ASSYLAGGQYEQY	TRBV7-2	TRBJ2-7	few
ASFQGARSYNEQF	TRBV6-6	TRBJ2-1	-
ASSGMGADGNTIY	TRBV25-1	TRBJ1-3	-
ASSLGLAGGQETQY	TRBV5-4	TRBJ2-5	-
ASSLTSIHNEQF	TRBV5-5	TRBJ2-1	-
ATTPDPAVYGYT	TRBV6-5	TRBJ1-2	-
ASSLGEINQPQH	TRBV5-1	TRBJ1-5	-
ASSYRQGNSSPLH	TRBV6-5	TRBJ1-6	-
ASSLEQGETDTQY	TRBV7-2	TRBJ2-3	-
ASSESITEAF	TRBV6-1	TRBJ1-1	-
AWSVLRGGGTDTQY	TRBV30	TRBJ2-3	once
ASSSTGLAGTGELF	TRBV7-3	TRBJ2-2	-